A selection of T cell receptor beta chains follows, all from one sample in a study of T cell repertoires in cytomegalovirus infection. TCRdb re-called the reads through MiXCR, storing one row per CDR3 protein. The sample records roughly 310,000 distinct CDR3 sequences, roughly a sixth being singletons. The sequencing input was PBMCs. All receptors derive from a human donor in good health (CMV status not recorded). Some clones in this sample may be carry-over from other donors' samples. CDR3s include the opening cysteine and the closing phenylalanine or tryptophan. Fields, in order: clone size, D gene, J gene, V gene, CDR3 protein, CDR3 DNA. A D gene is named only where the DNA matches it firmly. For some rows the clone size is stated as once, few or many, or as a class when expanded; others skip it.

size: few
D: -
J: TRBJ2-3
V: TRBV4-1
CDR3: CASSPMGEGRGRDTQYF
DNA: TGCGCCAGCAGCCCTATGGGCGAGGGGCGAGGTCGAGATACGCAGTATTTT

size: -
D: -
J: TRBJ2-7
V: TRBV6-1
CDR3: CASSEVNEQYF
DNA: TGTGCCAGCAGTGAAGTCAACGAGCAGTACTTC

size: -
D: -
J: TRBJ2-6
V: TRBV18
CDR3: CASSPSSPSGANVLTF
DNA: TGTGCCAGCTCACCCAGTTCTCCCTCTGGGGCCAACGTCCTGACTTTC

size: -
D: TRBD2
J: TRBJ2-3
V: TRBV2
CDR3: CASSEGGGRADTQYF
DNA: TGTGCCAGCAGTGAAGGCGGGGGGAGGGCAGATACGCAGTATTTT

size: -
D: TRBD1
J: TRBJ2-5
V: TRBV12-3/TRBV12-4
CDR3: CASMFRTGGRETQYF
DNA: TGTGCCAGCATGTTTCGGACAGGGGGCAGGGAGACCCAGTACTTC

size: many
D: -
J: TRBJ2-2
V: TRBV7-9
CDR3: CASSLLTRRGALANTGELFF
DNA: TGTGCCAGCAGCCTCCTTACGCGACGGGGAGCTCTTGCGAACACCGGGGAGCTGTTTTTT

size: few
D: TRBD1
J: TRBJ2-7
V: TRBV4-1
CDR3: CASGTARGYEQYF
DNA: TGCGCCAGCGGGACAGCTAGAGGCTACGAGCAGTACTTC

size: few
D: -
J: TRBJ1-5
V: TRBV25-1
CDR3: CASSDSGHRNQPQHF
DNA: TGTGCCAGCAGTGACTCCGGACACCGCAATCAGCCCCAGCATTTT

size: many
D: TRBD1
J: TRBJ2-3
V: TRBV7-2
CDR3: CASSFGQGSTDTQYF
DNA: TGTGCCAGCAGCTTCGGACAGGGAAGCACAGATACGCAGTATTTT

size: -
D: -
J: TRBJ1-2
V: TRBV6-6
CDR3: CASRGGFSDYGYTF
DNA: TGTGCCAGCAGGGGCGGATTTTCGGACTATGGCTACACCTTC

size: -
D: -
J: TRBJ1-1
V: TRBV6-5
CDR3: CASSYSKGYGHTEAFF
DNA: TGTGCCAGCAGTTACTCGAAAGGTTACGGTCACACTGAAGCTTTCTTT

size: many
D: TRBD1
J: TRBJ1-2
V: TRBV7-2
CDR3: CASSLDRRTGYYGYTF
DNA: TGTGCCAGCAGCTTAGATCGTAGGACAGGCTACTATGGCTACACCTTC

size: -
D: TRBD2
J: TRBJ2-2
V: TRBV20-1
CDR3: CSARERGDGELFF
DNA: TGCAGTGCTAGAGAGCGGGGGGACGGGGAGCTGTTTTTT

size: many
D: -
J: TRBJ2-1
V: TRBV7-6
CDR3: CASSLGDFSYNEQFF
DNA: TGTGCCAGCAGCTTAGGGGACTTTTCCTACAATGAGCAGTTCTTC

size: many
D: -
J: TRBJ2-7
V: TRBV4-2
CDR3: CASSPNYDSPTYEQYF
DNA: TGTGCCAGCAGCCCAAACTACGACAGTCCTACCTACGAGCAGTACTTC

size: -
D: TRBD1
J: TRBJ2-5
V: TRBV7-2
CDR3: CASSLSGQGLGETQYF
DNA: TGTGCCAGCAGCTTATCGGGACAGGGGCTGGGAGAGACCCAGTACTTC

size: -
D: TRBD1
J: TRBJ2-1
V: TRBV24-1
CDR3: CAIDRGLNEQFF
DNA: TGTGCCATCGACAGGGGGCTCAATGAGCAGTTCTTC

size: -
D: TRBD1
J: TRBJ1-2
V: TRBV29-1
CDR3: CSVVDRGRGYTF
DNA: TGCAGCGTCGTAGACAGGGGTAGGGGCTACACCTTC

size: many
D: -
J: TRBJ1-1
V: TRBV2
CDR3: CASHLDTEAFF
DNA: TGTGCCAGCCATTTAGACACTGAAGCTTTCTTT

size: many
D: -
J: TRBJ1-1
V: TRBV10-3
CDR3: CAIDQGVGQAEAFF
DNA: TGTGCCATAGACCAAGGGGTTGGGCAAGCAGAAGCTTTCTTT

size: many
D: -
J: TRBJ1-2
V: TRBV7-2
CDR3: CASSQQVNYGYTF
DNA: TGTGCCAGCAGCCAACAGGTGAACTATGGCTACACCTTC

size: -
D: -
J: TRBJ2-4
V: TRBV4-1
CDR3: CASSQEYRDIQYF
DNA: TGCGCCAGCAGCCAAGAATATAGGGACATTCAGTACTTC

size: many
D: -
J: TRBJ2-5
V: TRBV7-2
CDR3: CASSPAPAAQETQYF
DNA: TGTGCCAGCAGCCCGGCTCCGGCGGCTCAAGAGACCCAGTACTTC

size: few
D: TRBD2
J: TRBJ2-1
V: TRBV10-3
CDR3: CAISEPLGLAGGNEQFF
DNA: TGTGCCATCAGTGAGCCCCTGGGACTAGCGGGGGGGAATGAGCAGTTCTTC

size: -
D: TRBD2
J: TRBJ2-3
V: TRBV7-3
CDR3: CASSLNSGGLYSTDTQYF
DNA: TGTGCCAGCAGCTTAAATAGCGGGGGGCTCTATAGCACAGATACGCAGTATTTT

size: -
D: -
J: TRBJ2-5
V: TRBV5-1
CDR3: CASSEHYQETQYF
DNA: TGCGCCAGCAGCGAACACTACCAAGAGACCCAGTACTTC

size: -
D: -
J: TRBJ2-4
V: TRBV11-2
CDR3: CASSLDVDPSLAKNIQYF
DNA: TGTGCCAGCAGCTTAGATGTAGACCCTTCTCTAGCCAAAAACATTCAGTACTTC

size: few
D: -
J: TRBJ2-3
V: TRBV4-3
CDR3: CASSQEGSDTQYF
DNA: TGCGCCAGCAGCCAAGAGGGATCAGATACGCAGTATTTT

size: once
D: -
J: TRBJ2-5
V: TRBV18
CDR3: CASSPQALRETQHF
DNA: TGTGCCAGCTCACCACAGGCCCTAAGAGAGACCCAGCACTTC

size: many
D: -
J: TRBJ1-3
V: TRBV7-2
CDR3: CASSSAPPTSDSGNTIYF
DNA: TGTGCCAGCAGTTCGGCCCCGCCGACATCCGACTCTGGAAACACCATATATTTT

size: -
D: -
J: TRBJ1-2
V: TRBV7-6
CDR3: CASSLEIANYGYTF
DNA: TGTGCCAGCAGCTTAGAGATAGCTAACTATGGCTACACCTTC

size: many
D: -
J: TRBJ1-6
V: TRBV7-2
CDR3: CASSLGTGIITANSPLHF
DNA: TGTGCCAGCAGCTTAGGAACAGGGATAATCACCGCTAATTCACCCCTCCACTTT

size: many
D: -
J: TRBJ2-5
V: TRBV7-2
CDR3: CASSSGLQETQYF
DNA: TGTGCCAGCAGCTCAGGGCTCCAAGAGACCCAGTACTTC

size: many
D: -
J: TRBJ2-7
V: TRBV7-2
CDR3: CASTRGTSYEQYF
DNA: TGTGCCAGCACCCGGGGGACCTCCTACGAGCAGTACTTC

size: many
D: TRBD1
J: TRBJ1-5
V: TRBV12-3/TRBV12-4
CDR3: CASRQTGTGYQPQHF
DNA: TGTGCCAGCAGACAAACCGGGACAGGGTACCAGCCCCAGCATTTT

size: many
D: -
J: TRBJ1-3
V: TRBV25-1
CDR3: CASSEYRPFASGNTIYF
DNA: TGTGCCAGCAGTGAATATCGCCCGTTCGCCTCTGGAAACACCATATATTTT

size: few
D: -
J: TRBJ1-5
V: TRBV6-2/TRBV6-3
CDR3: CASSIRDVPNGPQHF
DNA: TGTGCCAGCAGTATCCGGGACGTTCCCAATGGGCCCCAGCATTTT

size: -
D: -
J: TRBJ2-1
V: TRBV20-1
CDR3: CSASQGYSYNEQFF
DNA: TGCAGTGCTAGTCAGGGTTACTCCTACAATGAGCAGTTCTTC

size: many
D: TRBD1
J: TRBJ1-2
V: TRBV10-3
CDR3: CAIGQGVFYGYTF
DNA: TGTGCCATCGGACAGGGGGTCTTCTATGGCTACACCTTC

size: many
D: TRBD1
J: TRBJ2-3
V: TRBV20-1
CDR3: CSAQDVGTGDTDTQYF
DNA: TGCAGTGCCCAAGATGTGGGGACAGGAGACACAGATACGCAGTATTTT

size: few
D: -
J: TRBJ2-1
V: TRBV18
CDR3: CASSRGTRQGEQFF
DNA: TGTGCCAGCTCACGGGGCACTAGGCAGGGTGAGCAGTTCTTC

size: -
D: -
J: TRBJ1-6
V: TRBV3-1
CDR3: CASSHRVMDSPLHF
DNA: TGTGCCAGCAGCCATAGGGTTATGGATTCACCCCTCCACTTT

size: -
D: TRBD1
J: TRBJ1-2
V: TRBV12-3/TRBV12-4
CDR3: CASSSPLGQGEGYTF
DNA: TGTGCCAGCAGTTCCCCCCTTGGACAGGGGGAAGGCTACACCTTC